One sample yielded the 17 T cell receptor beta chains listed below, sequenced in a study of T cell responses to AZD1222 COVID-19 vaccine. Profiled with immunoSEQ multiplex PCR; TCRdb holds only in-frame clones, not every one. The table lists about 140,000 clones, approximately 92% of them singletons. The source was peripheral blood, collected on day 0 of AZD1222 vaccination. Source of these receptors: an adult in good health.

This chain links TRBV6-5 with TRBJ1-2; TRBD1 agrees at 8 bases. CDR1 and CDR2 from the germline V gene are MNHEY and SVGAGI. Trimming removed 5 bases from V and 2 bases from J; junction bases left unmatched: 7. CDR3 length: 15 amino acids. CDR3 sequence: CASSQQGGPNYGYTF. CDR3 DNA sequence: TGTGCCAGCAGTCAACAGGGGGGGCCAAACTATGGCTACACCTTC.

This clone was seen a few times. This rearrangement joins TRBV15 to TRBJ1-6; D is unclear. Trimming removed 1 base at V and 7 bases at J, with 8 bases between. This CDR3 is built from 14 residues. CDR1 is LNHNV, CDR2 YYDKDF, per germline (reference sequence). This chain's CDR3 is CATSRADVNSPLHF. DNA for the CDR3: TGTGCCACCAGCAGAGCAGACGTAAATTCACCCCTCCACTTT.

V gene TRBV19 combines with J gene TRBJ2-2; possibly TRBD2 for D (5 bases). V lost 7 bases to trimming and J lost 5 bases, with 17 bases between them. Germline-derived CDR1 and CDR2 are LNHDA and SQIVND (reference sequence). The CDR3 has 15 residues. In DNA, the CDR3 is TGTGCCAGTACAATGGTCGGGGTGGAAACCGGGGAGCTGTTTTTT. Protein sequence: CASTMVGVETGELFF. Complete variable domain (other parts from reference TRBV19 and TRBJ2-2): DGGITQSPKYLFRKEGQNVTLSCEQNLNHDAMYWYRQDPGQGLRLIYYSQIVNDFQKGDIAEGYSVSREKKESFPLTVTSAQKNPTAFYLCASTMVGVETGELFFGEGSRLTVL.

The chain has TRBV5-3 and TRBJ2-5; D gene ambiguous. TRBV5-3 is classed as an ORF, of uncertain function. The CDR3 covers 16 residues. Between the trimmed V and J ends, which lost 4 bases and 5 bases, there was a span of 21 bases. The CDR3 reads CARSPYYLEFGETQYF. The CDR3 nucleotides read TGTGCCAGAAGCCCGTACTATTTAGAGTTTGGGGAGACCCAGTACTTC.

The rearrangement links TRBV11-2 to TRBJ2-2; 16 bases line up with TRBD2. Germline CDR1 SGHAT, CDR2 FQNNGV. The length of the CDR3 is 18 residues. Unmatched junction bases numbered 6, after V lost 5 bases and J lost 3 bases. The CDR3 bases are TGTGCCAGCAGCACGGGACTAGCGGGGGGGATTTACACCGGGGAGCTGTTTTTT. Translating it yields CASSTGLAGGIYTGELFF.

J is TRBJ2-1 and V is TRBV6-6; unclear D gene. Germline V CDR1 and CDR2: MNHNY, SVGAGI (reference sequence). This CDR3 has 13 amino acids. Trimming cost V 5 bases and J 6 bases, with 11 bases left between them. CDR3 in DNA: TGTGCCAGCAGTGGGCCAAGACCCAATGAGCAGTTCTTC. Its protein is CASSGPRPNEQFF.

Details on this clone: The junction differs from germline at one of its ends, possibly a read error. The rearrangement joins TRBV15 to TRBJ2-7; 9 positions agree with TRBD2. The CDR3 loop spans 16 amino acids. Germline-derived CDR1 and CDR2 are LNHNV and YYDKDF (reference sequence). The CDR3 loop is CAASGRLAERSYEQYF. The DNA of the CDR3 is TGTGCCGCCAGCGGTCGACTAGCGGAGAGGAGCTACGAGCAGTACTTC.

The chain recombines TRBV7-2 with TRBJ2-1; TRBD2 matches at 11 bases. J lost 9 bases, V lost 0 bases, and 7 bases had no gene match. This CDR3 spans 16 amino acids. CDR1 is SGHTA, CDR2 FQGNSA, per germline. DNA for the CDR3: TGTGCCAGCAGCTTAGCGCGGGGTAGCGGGGGGGGTGAGCAGTTCTTC. Translating it yields CASSLARGSGGGEQFF.

The chain couples TRBV27 to TRBJ1-6; a weak D match, TRBD1 (5 bases). Germline V gene lookup returns CDR1 MNHEY and CDR2 SMNVEV (reference sequence). The CDR3 length is 17 residues. The V end lost 0 bases, the J end lost 7 bases, and 16 bases lay between the germline ends. As DNA, the CDR3 is TGTGCCAGCAGTTTATCCCCGTCGGGGCAGGGAAATTCACCCCTCCACTTT. Its translation: CASSLSPSGQGNSPLHF.

The chain combines TRBV12-5 with TRBJ2-3, with 7 bases fitting TRBD2. Germline loops: CDR1 LGHNT, CDR2 FRNRAP. This CDR3 comprises 15 residues. The J segment lost 1 base and the V segment lost 4 bases, leaving 5 bases of the junction unmatched. Written as DNA, the CDR3 is TGTGCTAGTGGTTACACTAGCGTCGGCACAGATACGCAGTATTTT. It translates to CASGYTSVGTDTQYF.

This clone was recorded only once. This CDR3 is CSVETAEDGYTF. CDR3 nucleotide sequence: TGCAGCGTTGAAACCGCGGAGGATGGCTACACCTTC. J is TRBJ1-2 and V is TRBV29-1; no definite D call. Trimming stripped 2 bases from V and 6 bases from J, with 10 bases between. Germline-derived CDR1 and CDR2 are SQVTM and ANQGSEA. The CDR3 is made up of 12 amino acids.

The genes are TRBV19 and TRBJ1-5, with a tentative D call TRBD1 (6 bases). The germline V gene encodes CDR1 LNHDA and CDR2 SQIVND (reference sequence). V lost 5 bases and J lost 5, with 13 bases in between. CDR3 length: 14 residues. The CDR3 protein is CASSWGGRDQPQHF. CDR3 sequence (DNA): TGTGCCAGTAGTTGGGGGGGCCGCGATCAGCCCCAGCATTTT.

This chain joins TRBV5-1 and TRBJ2-7; the match to TRBD1 covers 8 bases. The J segment lost 5 bases and the V segment lost 0 bases, leaving 4 bases of the junction unmatched. The CDR3 is made up of 14 amino acids. In germline, CDR1 is SGHRS, CDR2 YFSETQ. The chain's CDR3 is CASSLGNRGDEQYF. In DNA form, the CDR3 reads TGCGCCAGCAGCTTGGGGAACAGGGGGGACGAGCAGTACTTC.

The V call is TRBV19, the J call TRBJ2-7, with a weak D call TRBD1 (5 bases). Looked up from germline, CDR1 is LNHDA and CDR2 is SQIVND (reference sequence). V was trimmed by 2 bases and J by 4 bases, leaving 12 bases between them. The length of the CDR3 is 14 residues. CDR3 loop: CASSIQGVGYEQYF. CDR3 DNA sequence: TGTGCCAGTAGTATACAGGGTGTAGGTTACGAGCAGTACTTC. Full variable domain (outside the CDR3, taken from reference TRBV19 and TRBJ2-7): DGGITQSPKYLFRKEGQNVTLSCEQNLNHDAMYWYRQDPGQGLRLIYYSQIVNDFQKGDIAEGYSVSREKKESFPLTVTSAQKNPTAFYLCASSIQGVGYEQYFGPGTRLTVT.

The rearrangement joins TRBV25-1 to TRBJ1-5; D gene unclear. Germline-derived CDR1 and CDR2 are MGHDK and SYGVNS. The V and J ends lost 10 bases and 0 bases respectively, with 13 bases between them. This CDR3 is 14 amino acids long. The CDR3 DNA sequence: TGTGCCATCCCCCAACGGGATAGCAATCAGCCCCAGCATTTT. Residues: CAIPQRDSNQPQHF.

This clone has a single count. J is TRBJ2-7 and V is TRBV5-1, with 8 nucleotides matching TRBD2. Germline trimming cut 3 bases from V and 4 bases from J; bases unmatched to any gene: 6. The CDR3 totals 14 residues. Germline V gene data show CDR1 as SGHRS and CDR2 as YFSETQ. CDR3 in amino acids: CASSSGGAVYEQYF. The CDR3 nucleotides read TGCGCCAGCAGCTCCGGGGGGGCTGTTTACGAGCAGTACTTC. Supplemented by reference TRBV5-1 and TRBJ2-7, the full variable domain reads KAGVTQTPRYLIKTRGQQVTLSCSPISGHRSVSWYQQTPGQGLQFLFEYFSETQRNKGNFPGRFSGRQFSNSRSEMNVSTLELGDSALYLCASSSGGAVYEQYFGPGTRLTVT.

V and J are TRBV5-4 and TRBJ2-7; 9 bases fit TRBD2. The V gene's germline CDR1 is SGHNT and CDR2 YYREEE (reference sequence). V was clipped by 1 base and J by 3 bases; unmatched bases: 2. This CDR3 spans 14 amino acids. The CDR3 here is CASSLRGGDYEQYF. CDR3 nucleotides: TGTGCCAGCAGCTTGCGCGGGGGGGACTACGAGCAGTACTTC.